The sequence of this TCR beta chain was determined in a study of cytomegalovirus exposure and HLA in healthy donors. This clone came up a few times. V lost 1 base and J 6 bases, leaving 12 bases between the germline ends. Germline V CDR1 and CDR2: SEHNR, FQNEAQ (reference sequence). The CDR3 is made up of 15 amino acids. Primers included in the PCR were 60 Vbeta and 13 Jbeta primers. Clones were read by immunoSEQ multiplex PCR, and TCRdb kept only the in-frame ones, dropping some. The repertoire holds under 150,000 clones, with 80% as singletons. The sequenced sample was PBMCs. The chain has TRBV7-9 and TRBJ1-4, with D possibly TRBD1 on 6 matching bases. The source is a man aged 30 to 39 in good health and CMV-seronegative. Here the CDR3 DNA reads TGTGCCAGCAGCTTAGGGCACAGGGATGATGAAAAACTGTTTTTT. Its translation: CASSLGHRDDEKLFF.